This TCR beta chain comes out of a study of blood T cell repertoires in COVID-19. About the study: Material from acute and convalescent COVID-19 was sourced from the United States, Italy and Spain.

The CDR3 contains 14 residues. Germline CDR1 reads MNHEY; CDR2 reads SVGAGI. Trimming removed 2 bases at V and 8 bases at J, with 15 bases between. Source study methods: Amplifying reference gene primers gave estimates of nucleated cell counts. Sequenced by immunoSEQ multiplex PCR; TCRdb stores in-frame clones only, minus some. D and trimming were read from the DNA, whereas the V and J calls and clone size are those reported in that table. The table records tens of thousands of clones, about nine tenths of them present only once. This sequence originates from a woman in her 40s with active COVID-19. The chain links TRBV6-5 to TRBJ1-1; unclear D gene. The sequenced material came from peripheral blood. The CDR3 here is CASSYGVVFREAFF. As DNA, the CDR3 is TGTGCCAGCAGTTACGGTGTCGTTTTCCGGGAAGCTTTCTTT.